These 28 T cell receptor beta chains originate from one sample sequenced in a study of shared clonotypes between healthy human individuals. Produced via immunoSEQ multiplex PCR; TCRdb's table is partial and in-frame only. The sample records 1.5 million to 2.5 million clones, around 96% being singletons. Terminally differentiated effector memory CD45RA+ cells were excluded from the naive CD8 cells, which were CD45RO-negative and positively selected for CCR7. The material sequenced was naive CD8+ T cells sorted from blood. Receptor source: a man aged 18 to 29 in good health.

CDR3 amino acids: CASSLLTDTQYF. The CDR3 DNA reads TGTGCCAGCTCACTACTCACAGATACGCAGTATTTT. J is TRBJ2-3 and V is TRBV18; D not certain. Germline assignment: CDR1 KGHSH and CDR2 LQKENI. The CDR3 sequence is 12 residues long. Trimming took off 4 bases at V and 2 bases at J, with 4 bases between the two ends.

This clone has more than one count but fewer than ten. The junction and the germline gene differ at one end; a read error may be behind it. The V call is TRBV4-1, the J call TRBJ1-6, with 7 bases identical to TRBD1. The V gene's germline CDR1 is MGHRA and CDR2 YSYEKL. This CDR3 region has 15 residues. The CDR3 here is CASSQETGLNSPLHF. The CDR3 DNA follows: TGCGCCAGCAGCCAAGAGACAGGGCTTAATTCGCCCCTCCACTTT.

Of note for this clone: The same CDR3 is also encoded by other DNA sequences in this sample. The chain recombines TRBV7-6 with TRBJ2-7, with D unclear. The V end was cut by 0 bases, the J end by 3 bases, with 6 bases between. In germline, CDR1 is SGHVS, CDR2 FNYEAQ. This CDR3 region has 13 residues. CDR3 coding DNA: TGTGCCAGCAGCTTAGCTGGGGACTACGAGCAGTACTTC. Its translation: CASSLAGDYEQYF.

The V call is TRBV7-2, the J call TRBJ1-1, with D perhaps matching TRBD1 (6 bases). From germline, CDR1 is SGHTA and CDR2 FQGNSA. The CDR3 length is 15 residues. V was pared by 1 base and J by 0 bases, with 9 bases between. CDR3 DNA sequence: TGTGCCAGCAGCTTAGGGGCAGGGGTGAACACTGAAGCTTTCTTT. Translating it yields CASSLGAGVNTEAFF. The complete variable domain, with remaining parts taken from reference TRBV7-2 and TRBJ1-1, reads GAGVSQSPSNKVTEKGKDVELRCDPISGHTALYWYRQSLGQGLEFLIYFQGNSAPDKSGLPSDRFSAERTGGSVSTLTIQRTQQEDSAVYLCASSLGAGVNTEAFFGQGTRLTVV.

The V gene is TRBV11-2, the J gene TRBJ2-5; the match to TRBD2 covers 7 bases. CDR3 length: 16 residues. The ends lost 1 base at V and 4 bases at J; junction bases unmatched: 9. CDR1 is SGHAT, CDR2 FQNNGV, per germline. The CDR3 reads CASSLVWGRDGETQYF. CDR3 DNA sequence: TGTGCCAGCAGCTTAGTCTGGGGGAGGGACGGAGAGACCCAGTACTTC. The full variable domain, with the rest looked up from reference TRBV11-2 and TRBJ2-5, is EAGVAQSPRYKIIEKRQSVAFWCNPISGHATLYWYQQILGQGPKLLIQFQNNGVVDDSQLPKDRFSAERLKGVDSTLKIQPAKLEDSAVYLCASSLVWGRDGETQYFGPGTRLLVL.

This clone was counted ten times or more. V usage is TRBV5-1 and J usage is TRBJ2-3; a possible D gene is TRBD2 (5 bases). The CDR3 loop spans 14 amino acids. Germline lookup yields CDR1 SGHRS and CDR2 YFSETQ. Between the trimmed V and J ends, which lost 4 bases and 1 base, there was a span of 10 bases. As DNA, the CDR3 is TGCGCCAGCAGCGACCCCGGGGGCACAGATACGCAGTATTTT. This translates into CASSDPGGTDTQYF.

V usage is TRBV4-1 and J usage is TRBJ2-5; possibly TRBD1 for D (5 bases). The germline CDR1 and CDR2 sequences are MGHRA and YSYEKL. CDR3 size: 16 residues. V was cut by 0 bases and J by 2 bases, with 13 bases left in between. CDR3 in amino acids: CASSQDSAGRQETQYF. The CDR3 nucleotides are TGCGCCAGCAGCCAAGATTCTGCAGGGCGGCAAGAGACCCAGTACTTC.

This rearrangement joins TRBV14 to TRBJ2-3; TRBD2 aligns across 15 bases. This CDR3 has 18 residues. Germline V gene data show CDR1 as SGHDN and CDR2 as FVKESK. V shed 1 base, J shed 3 bases, and the junction held 5 bases outside the gene matches. The CDR3 bases are TGTGCCAGCAGCCAAGCGGGACTAGCGGGGGGCATGACAGATACGCAGTATTTT. Its protein product is CASSQAGLAGGMTDTQYF.

V usage is TRBV6-1 and J usage is TRBJ2-7; TRBD1 matches 10 bases. V was clipped by 3 bases and J by 6 bases; unmatched bases: 5. Per the germline V gene, CDR1 is MNHNS and CDR2 is SASEGT. This CDR3 has 14 residues. The CDR3 DNA follows: TGTGCCAGCAGTGAGTGGACAGGGGGAGTCGAGCAGTACTTC. This sequence encodes CASSEWTGGVEQYF.

The rearrangement links TRBV11-2 to TRBJ2-7; the D is unclear. Trimming pared 2 bases from V and 5 bases from J, leaving 10 bases between. The germline CDR1 and CDR2 sequences are SGHAT and FQNNGV. The CDR3 covers 13 residues. The CDR3 region has the DNA TGTGCCAGCAGCTTAAGGGTTTCCGACGAGCAGTACTTC. It yields the protein CASSLRVSDEQYF.

This clone was observed a single time. The V call is TRBV7-8, the J call TRBJ2-1, with 11 bases identical to TRBD2. The germline V gene has CDR1 SGHVS and CDR2 FQNEAQ. Germline trimming cut 2 bases from V and 6 bases from J; bases unmatched to any gene: 12. This CDR3 comprises 18 residues. CDR3 residues: CASSLSTSGTILPNEQFF. The CDR3 coding sequence is TGTGCCAGCAGCTTATCGACTAGCGGGACGATTTTGCCCAATGAGCAGTTCTTC.

This clone was seen only once. This sequence joins TRBV7-9 and TRBJ2-6, with unresolved D. This CDR3 comprises 15 residues. Germline CDR1 and CDR2: SEHNR and FQNEAQ (reference sequence). V lost 1 base and J lost 0, with 4 bases in between. This CDR3 reads CASSLVSSGANVLTF. Here the CDR3 DNA reads TGTGCCAGCAGCTTAGTGAGCTCTGGGGCCAACGTCCTGACTTTC.

The gene calls are TRBV6-6 and TRBJ2-3; 13 bases map to TRBD2. V was clipped by 5 bases and J by 3 bases; unmatched bases: 5. From germline, CDR1 is MNHNY and CDR2 SVGAGI (reference sequence). This CDR3 region has 16 residues. The CDR3 spells CASSTGLAGATDTQYF. The CDR3 DNA follows: TGTGCCAGCAGTACAGGACTAGCGGGAGCTACAGATACGCAGTATTTT.

This chain joins TRBV29-1 and TRBJ1-1, with D uncertain. Trimming stripped 0 bases from V and 8 bases from J, with 10 bases between. Germline lookup yields CDR1 SQVTM and CDR2 ANQGSEA. The CDR3 extends over 12 amino acids. The CDR3 bases are TGCAGCGTTGAAGATAACTTCCCCGAAGCTTTCTTT. This codes for CSVEDNFPEAFF.

The V call is TRBV7-4, the J call TRBJ2-7; D is ambiguous. The CDR3 sequence is 11 residues long. Germline V CDR1 and CDR2: SGHVT, SQSDAQ. The germline V and J ends were trimmed by 5 bases and 3 bases, with 5 bases remaining between them. This CDR3 reads CASSLYYEQYF. The CDR3 DNA is TGTGCCAGCAGCCTTTACTACGAGCAGTACTTC.

The chain recombines TRBV11-2 with TRBJ2-7; D call uncertain. V lost 7 bases to trimming and J lost 6 bases, with 16 bases between them. Germline CDR1 reads SGHAT; CDR2 reads FQNNGV. The CDR3 totals 13 residues. The CDR3, as DNA: TGTGCCAGCAAAAATCCCCCTTGGGGCGAGCAGTACTTC. Translation gives CASKNPPWGEQYF. The full variable domain, completed using reference TRBV11-2 and TRBJ2-7, is EAGVAQSPRYKIIEKRQSVAFWCNPISGHATLYWYQQILGQGPKLLIQFQNNGVVDDSQLPKDRFSAERLKGVDSTLKIQPAKLEDSAVYLCASKNPPWGEQYFGPGTRLTVT.

This clone was recorded once. The chain has TRBV5-8 and TRBJ2-7; 10 bases align to TRBD2. CDR1 SGHTS and CDR2 YDEGEE come from the germline V gene. The CDR3 is 14 amino acids. V dropped 7 bases and J dropped 1; count of bases not matched to a gene: 5. CDR3 DNA sequence: TGTGCCAGCGAACAAGCGGGAGGGTCCTACGAGCAGTACTTC. Its translation is CASEQAGGSYEQYF.

The chain links TRBV9 to TRBJ2-5; D gene uncertain. This CDR3 region has 14 residues. The germline V gene has CDR1 SGDLS and CDR2 YYNGEE. V was cut by 4 bases and J by 1 base, with 11 bases left in between. The CDR3 sequence: CASSSDGFQETQYF. For the CDR3, the DNA is TGTGCCAGCAGCTCGGACGGGTTCCAAGAGACCCAGTACTTC. Using reference TRBV9 and TRBJ2-5 for the parts outside the CDR3, the full variable domain is DSGVTQTPKHLITATGQRVTLRCSPRSGDLSVYWYQQSLDQGLQFLIQYYNGEERAKGNILERFSAQQFPDLHSELNLSSLELGDSALYFCASSSDGFQETQYFGPGTRLLVL.

As to this clone: The same CDR3 arises from other DNA sequences in this sample as well. The rearrangement joins TRBV28 to TRBJ1-3; no firm D call. The CDR3 totals 14 residues. Trimming left V 2 bases short and J 0 bases short, with 5 bases between. Per germline, CDR1 MDHEN and CDR2 SYDVKM. The CDR3 coding sequence is TGTGCCAGCAGTTTACTAGGCTCTGGAAACACCATATATTTT. It yields the protein CASSLLGSGNTIYF.

The chain couples TRBV12-5 to TRBJ1-1; the D is unclear. Trimming stripped 1 base from V and 4 bases from J, with 7 bases between. Germline lookup yields CDR1 LGHNT and CDR2 FRNRAP. The CDR3 is 13 amino acids. The CDR3 nucleotides read TGTGCTAGTGGTTTGGCCCCCGCCACTGAAGCTTTCTTT. It codes for CASGLAPATEAFF.

This rearrangement joins TRBV6-1 to TRBJ2-7; D not resolved. This CDR3 is built from 14 residues. From germline, CDR1 is MNHNS and CDR2 SASEGT. Trimming removed 2 bases at V and 3 bases at J, with 11 bases between. The CDR3 DNA sequence: TGTGCCAGCAGTGAACCCCTGGGGTACTACGAGCAGTACTTC. Translated: CASSEPLGYYEQYF.

The gene calls are TRBV5-6 and TRBJ2-1, with 15 bases identical to TRBD2. The V segment lost 3 bases and the J segment 4 bases; nucleotides outside the gene matches: 8. This CDR3 has 18 amino acids. Germline CDR1 reads SGHDT; CDR2 reads YYEEEE. The CDR3 reads CASSSEWTSGREYNEQFF. CDR3 bases: TGTGCCAGCAGCTCCGAATGGACTAGCGGGAGGGAATACAATGAGCAGTTCTTC.

The V gene is TRBV7-9, the J gene TRBJ2-5; 8 positions match TRBD2. V gave up 5 bases and J gave up 2 bases; unmatched junction bases: 10. Germline V gene lookup returns CDR1 SEHNR and CDR2 FQNEAQ (reference sequence). The CDR3 consists of 16 residues. CDR3: CASSAPPASGQETQYF. The DNA for the CDR3 is TGTGCCAGCAGCGCCCCCCCGGCTAGCGGGCAAGAGACCCAGTACTTC.

The genes are TRBV15 and TRBJ2-5, with 7 bases lining up with TRBD2. The ends lost 5 bases at V and 0 bases at J; junction bases unmatched: 3. The CDR3 totals 14 residues. CDR1 is LNHNV and CDR2 is YYDKDF in the germline V gene (reference sequence). The CDR3, as DNA: TGTGCCACCAGCGGGGGGGACTACCAAGAGACCCAGTACTTC. This sequence encodes CATSGGDYQETQYF.

The rearrangement links TRBV6-6 to TRBJ1-5, with no clear D. Looked up from germline, CDR1 is MNHNY and CDR2 is SVGAGI (reference sequence). Trimming removed 0 bases at V and 7 bases at J, with 4 bases between. This CDR3 has 12 amino acids. The CDR3 sequence: CASSYSGQPQHF. The CDR3 bases are TGTGCCAGCAGTTACTCAGGGCAGCCCCAGCATTTT.

This clone has just one count. At the DNA level, this CDR3 is encoded by other sequences in the same sample as well. V is TRBV4-1 and J is TRBJ2-7; D possibly corresponds to TRBD1 (7 bases). The CDR3 has 15 amino acids. With 2 bases removed from V and 3 bases from J, the gap between germline ends came to 14 bases. Germline V gene sequence: CDR1 MGHRA, CDR2 YSYEKL. The CDR3 nucleotides read TGCGCCAGCAGCCAAAGACAGGGAGGCAGCTACGAGCAGTACTTC. Protein product: CASSQRQGGSYEQYF.

The chain carries TRBV7-6 and TRBJ2-7; 7 bases line up with TRBD1. The V gene's germline CDR1 is SGHVS and CDR2 FNYEAQ. V shed 5 bases and J 6 bases; nucleotides not matched to a gene: 7. This CDR3 comprises 13 residues. In DNA form, the CDR3 reads TGTGCCAGCAGCGACCGACAGGGATTCGAGCAGTACTTC. Translation: CASSDRQGFEQYF.

Details on this clone: The same CDR3 also results from other DNA sequences found in this sample. The chain has TRBV5-4 and TRBJ2-5, with D perhaps matching TRBD2 (5 bases). The CDR3 has 13 residues. The V and J ends lost 0 bases and 2 bases respectively, with 5 bases between them. Per germline, CDR1 SGHNT and CDR2 YYREEE (reference sequence). In DNA form, the CDR3 reads TGTGCCAGCAGCTTGGGGGAGCAAGAGACCCAGTACTTC. This sequence encodes CASSLGEQETQYF. Full variable domain (rest looked up from reference TRBV5-4 and TRBJ2-5): ETGVTQSPTHLIKTRGQQVTLRCSSQSGHNTVSWYQQALGQGPQFIFQYYREEENGRGNFPPRFSGLQFPNYSSELNVNALELDDSALYLCASSLGEQETQYFGPGTRLLVL.